This T cell receptor (beta chain) was sequenced for a study of CD8+ T cells in alopecia areata. Across the whole study: Tofacitinib treatment spanned 6 to 18 months, with 6 months off drug afterward.

The treatment here: oral pan-JAK inhibitor, 5-10 mg twice daily. It was cDNA, reverse transcribed from extracted RNA, that served as the sequencing template. TCRdb keeps only in-frame clones here, not all; method: immunoSEQ multiplex PCR. The sample holds 95,000 to 100,000 clones, around 55% seen once. Germline V gene lookup returns CDR1 LGHNA and CDR2 YSLEER. There are 14 residues in the CDR3. V lost 0 bases to trimming and J lost 4 bases, with 10 bases between them. The TCR sequence derives from a human donor with alopecia areata. The sample in question was CD8+ T cells sorted from blood, obtained at week 4, from a patient treated with tofacitinib. The chain uses TRBV4-3 and TRBJ2-7; D is perhaps TRBD1 (6 bases). CDR3 in DNA: TGCGCCAGCAGCCAAGATCGGACAGCTTACGAGCAGTACTTC. Amino acid sequence: CASSQDRTAYEQYF.